Listed here are 32 T cell receptor beta chains from one sample, sequenced in a study of early T cells in non-severe SARS-CoV-2 infection. One entry per CDR3 protein, called by TCRdb with MiXCR from the 5' RACE reads. Among about 99,000 distinct CDR3 sequences listed, approximately 17% were seen once. The source material was whole blood. The receptors were sampled from an adult who was a healthcare worker with PCR-confirmed SARS-CoV-2 infection or an uninfected control (not recorded which).

V gene TRBV28 combines with J gene TRBJ1-2, with D hard to call. Trimming removed 2 bases from V and 4 bases from J, with 5 bases in between. Germline V gene data show CDR1 as MDHEN and CDR2 as SYDVKM. There are 12 residues in the CDR3. CDR3 loop: CASSLIRYGYTF. The DNA for the CDR3 is TGTGCCAGCAGTTTAATCCGCTATGGCTACACCTTC.

This clonotype was counted ten times or more. V and J are TRBV27 and TRBJ1-1; D not resolved. The CDR3 loop spans 11 amino acids. The germline V gene has CDR1 MNHEY and CDR2 SMNVEV (reference sequence). V dropped 5 bases and J dropped 7 bases, with 8 bases sitting between them. The CDR3 sequence is CASSNLVEAFF. CDR3 bases: TGTGCCAGCAGTAACCTAGTTGAAGCTTTCTTT.

This clonotype appeared a single time. J is TRBJ2-3 and V is TRBV29-1; no clear D. This CDR3 comprises 11 residues. The germline gives CDR1 SQVTM, CDR2 ANQGSEA. Trimming removed 3 bases from V and 6 bases from J, with 7 bases in between. CDR3 sequence (DNA): TGCAGCGTTGACCTCAGTGATACGCAGTATTTT. This encodes CSVDLSDTQYF.

The chain joins TRBV6-2 or TRBV6-3 to TRBJ2-1; D is undetermined. In germline, CDR1 is MNHEY, CDR2 SVGEGT. The V and J ends lost 2 bases and 5 bases respectively, with 7 bases between them. This CDR3 contains 13 residues. The CDR3 DNA sequence: TGTGCCAGCAGTTACGACCTAAACAATGAGCAGTTCTTC. Amino acid sequence: CASSYDLNNEQFF.

This clonotype has at least ten counts. The rearrangement links TRBV6-5 to TRBJ2-7, with D possibly called TRBD1 or TRBD2 (5 bases each). This CDR3 has 14 amino acids. Germline V gives CDR1 MNHEY, CDR2 SVGAGI. Trimming removed 2 bases at V and 3 bases at J, with 11 bases between. The CDR3: CASSYRDGIYEQYF. The CDR3 DNA is TGTGCCAGCAGTTACCGGGACGGCATCTACGAGCAGTACTTC.

This clonotype qualifies as medium-sized. The chain has TRBV20-1 and TRBJ2-5; D gene ambiguous. The V end was cut by 0 bases, the J end by 4 bases, with 12 bases between. The CDR3 is 14 residues long. Germline CDR1 DFQATT, CDR2 SNEGSKA (reference sequence). For the CDR3, the DNA is TGCAGTGCTAGAGATGGAACAACCGCAGAGACCCAGTACTTC. Protein sequence: CSARDGTTAETQYF.

CDR3 amino acids: CSAESTVYGYTF. The CDR3 DNA reads TGCAGTGCTGAATCGACAGTCTATGGCTACACCTTC. The chain couples TRBV20-1 to TRBJ1-2, with D possibly TRBD1 on 5 matching bases. Germline-derived CDR1 and CDR2 are DFQATT and SNEGSKA (reference sequence). The V and J ends lost 5 bases and 4 bases respectively, with 11 bases between them. The CDR3 totals 12 residues.

This clonotype ranks as medium-sized. The chain couples TRBV5-6 to TRBJ2-7, with D perhaps TRBD2 (5 bases). The V end lost 4 bases, the J end lost 4 bases, and 15 bases lay between the germline ends. In germline, CDR1 is SGHDT, CDR2 YYEEEE. The CDR3 runs to 14 residues. The CDR3 here is CASSPRDSRYEQYF. In nucleotides, the CDR3 is TGTGCCAGCAGCCCCCGGGATAGCCGGTACGAGCAGTACTTC. The full variable domain, with the rest looked up from reference TRBV5-6 and TRBJ2-7, is DAGVTQSPTHLIKTRGQQVTLRCSPKSGHDTVSWYQQALGQGPQFIFQYYEEEERQRGNFPDRFSGHQFPNYSSELNVNALLLGDSALYLCASSPRDSRYEQYFGPGTRLTVT.

This clonotype was counted only a few times. This rearrangement joins TRBV11-2 to TRBJ2-1; 13 bases map to TRBD2. The junction had 1 base not matched to a gene; V was cut back by 1 base and J by 4 bases. Germline V CDR1 and CDR2: SGHAT, FQNNGV. The CDR3 covers 16 residues. This chain's CDR3 is CASSLGLAGGYNEQFF. The CDR3 DNA reads TGTGCCAGCAGCTTAGGACTAGCGGGGGGTTACAATGAGCAGTTCTTC.

This clonotype was counted a few times. The gene calls are TRBV7-2 and TRBJ1-1; D not resolved. This CDR3 spans 13 amino acids. V lost 5 bases and J lost 0, with 7 bases in between. Germline CDR1 SGHTA, CDR2 FQGNSA. In nucleotides, the CDR3 is TGTGCCAGCAGCCACTTAATGAACACTGAAGCTTTCTTT. Its protein is CASSHLMNTEAFF.

This clonotype was seen many times. CDR3 region: CASRVQVPDSPLHF. CDR3 sequence (DNA): TGTGCCAGCAGGGTACAGGTCCCGGATTCACCCCTCCACTTT. V gene TRBV2 combines with J gene TRBJ1-6, with D possibly TRBD1 on 5 matching bases. Trimming stripped 6 bases from V and 8 bases from J, with 14 bases between. Per the germline V gene, CDR1 is SNHLY and CDR2 is FYNNEI. The CDR3 has 14 amino acids.

The V and J genes are TRBV27 and TRBJ2-1; D remains unclear. Per the germline V gene, CDR1 is MNHEY and CDR2 is SMNVEV (reference sequence). The CDR3 sequence is 14 residues long. V was cut by 8 bases and J by 2 bases, with 13 bases left in between. CDR3 region: CASLPEPTYNEQFF. For the CDR3, the DNA is TGTGCCAGCCTCCCTGAGCCGACCTACAATGAGCAGTTCTTC.

This clonotype was observed a handful of times. The chain combines TRBV21-1 with TRBJ1-6. TRBV21-1 is listed as a pseudogene. The CDR3 runs to 19 residues. In nucleotides, the CDR3 is TGTGCCAGCAGCAAAGGAGTAAAAATTGAGAGCTCCTATAATTCACCCCTCCACTTT. Its protein product is CASSKGVKIESSYNSPLHF.

J is TRBJ2-5 and V is TRBV12-3 or TRBV12-4; 7 bases are shared with TRBD2. The CDR3 consists of 13 residues. Trimming removed 6 bases from V and 1 base from J; junction bases left unmatched: 2. The CDR3 spells CASRGTTQETQYF. CDR3 bases: TGTGCCAGCAGGGGGACTACCCAAGAGACCCAGTACTTC.

The chain employs TRBV29-1 and TRBJ2-4, with D uncertain. The germline gives CDR1 SQVTM, CDR2 ANQGSEA. The CDR3 loop spans 14 amino acids. The CDR3 is CSARRAGAKNIQYF. The DNA of the CDR3 is TGCAGTGCCCGAAGGGCTGGGGCCAAAAACATTCAGTACTTC.

This chain links TRBV27 with TRBJ2-1; the match to TRBD1 covers 7 bases. The CDR3 runs to 15 residues. In germline, CDR1 is MNHEY, CDR2 SMNVEV (reference sequence). V was clipped by 4 bases and J by 2 bases; unmatched bases: 5. CDR3 coding DNA: TGTGCCAGCAGTTGGAGAGGGACAGCCTACAATGAGCAGTTCTTC. It translates to CASSWRGTAYNEQFF.

This clonotype was observed a few times. The J gene is TRBJ2-2, the V gene TRBV29-1, with 10 bases that match TRBD2. CDR1 is SQVTM and CDR2 is ANQGSEA in the germline V gene. V lost 5 bases and J lost 4; bases outside the gene matches: 7. The CDR3 covers 15 residues. The CDR3 DNA reads as TGCAGCGTTCTGTCCAGCGGGAGGGCCACCGGGGAGCTGTTTTTT. It is translated as CSVLSSGRATGELFF.

This clonotype was seen a few times. The chain recombines TRBV20-1 with TRBJ1-2; 9 bases fit TRBD1. The germline V gene has CDR1 DFQATT and CDR2 SNEGSKA (reference sequence). V trimming: 6 bases; J trimming: 0 bases; junction bases outside the gene matches: 20. CDR3 length: 19 residues. CDR3 DNA: TGCAGTGCCGAAGCGGGGGGACAGGGAAGAGAGGGTGCTAACTATGGCTACACCTTC. This sequence encodes CSAEAGGQGREGANYGYTF.

This clonotype occurred a few times. The CDR3 DNA is TGTGCCACCAGTTCCCAGGGCAATCAGCCCCAGCATTTT. This codes for CATSSQGNQPQHF. This sequence joins TRBV24-1 and TRBJ1-5; D not certain. There are 13 residues in the CDR3. Germline values: CDR1 KGHDR, CDR2 SFDVKD. Deletions cut 6 bases from V and 2 bases from J, with 7 bases between.

This clonotype was picked up a small number of times. The chain employs TRBV15 and TRBJ1-5; D gene uncertain. The CDR3 sequence is 14 residues long. The V gene's germline CDR1 is LNHNV and CDR2 YYDKDF (reference sequence). V was shortened by 0 bases and J by 6 bases, with 9 bases between the two germline ends. The CDR3 DNA reads as TGTGCCACCAGCAGAGAAGGGTCTAGTCAGCCCCAGCATTTT. It codes for CATSREGSSQPQHF.

The CDR3 region has the DNA TGCGCCAGCAGCCCCGAAGGCCCGGGACAGGGTGGTGGCTACACCTTC. Its translation is CASSPEGPGQGGGYTF. V gene TRBV5-1 combines with J gene TRBJ1-2; 9 bases match TRBD1. V gave up 4 bases and J gave up 7 bases; unmatched junction bases: 14. The CDR3 is 16 amino acids. CDR1 is SGHRS and CDR2 is YFSETQ in the germline V gene.

This clonotype was observed at least ten times. This CDR3 reads CASSSSGGPSYEQYF. The CDR3 nucleotides read TGTGCCAGCAGTTCAAGCGGGGGGCCTTCCTACGAGCAGTACTTC. J is TRBJ2-7 and V is TRBV7-2, with 9 bases lining up with TRBD2. There are 15 residues in the CDR3. Trimming took 6 bases from V and 1 from J; bases not matched to a gene: 7. CDR1 and CDR2 from the germline V gene are SGHTA and FQGNSA.

This clonotype was picked up a small number of times. The chain joins TRBV7-9 to TRBJ2-5; 8 bases map to TRBD1. V was clipped by 1 base and J by 12 bases; unmatched bases: 10. The CDR3 runs 14 residues. From germline, CDR1 is SEHNR and CDR2 FQNEAQ (reference sequence). The chain's CDR3 is CASSLGQGAPMEYF. DNA of the CDR3: TGTGCCAGCAGCTTAGGGCAGGGGGCCCCTATGGAGTACTTC.

This clonotype was observed a few times. The chain has TRBV7-2 and TRBJ2-1; 9 nucleotides match TRBD2. This CDR3 region has 16 residues. The trim removed 6 bases at V and 7 bases at J, leaving 13 bases unmatched. CDR1 SGHTA and CDR2 FQGNSA come from the germline V gene. CDR3: CASRIAPAGGINEQFF. For the CDR3, the DNA is TGTGCCAGCAGGATCGCCCCAGCGGGGGGTATTAATGAGCAGTTCTTC.

This clonotype was observed at least ten times. V is TRBV4-1 and J is TRBJ2-1; no reliable D call. Germline V CDR1 and CDR2: MGHRA, YSYEKL. The germline V and J ends were trimmed by 3 bases and 2 bases, with 14 bases remaining between them. The CDR3 runs 16 residues. The CDR3 coding sequence is TGCGCCAGCAGCCACGTTGACTTGCTCACCTACAATGAGCAGTTCTTC. Its protein product is CASSHVDLLTYNEQFF.

In its sample, this clonotype was seen a few times. Here the CDR3 reads CASSLTGAGENTEAFF. CDR3 bases: TGTGCCAGCTCACTGACAGGGGCTGGTGAAAACACTGAAGCTTTCTTT. This rearrangement joins TRBV18 to TRBJ1-1; 8 nucleotides line up with TRBD1. Germline V gives CDR1 KGHSH, CDR2 LQKENI. V trimming: 4 bases; J trimming: 2 bases; junction bases outside the gene matches: 9. This CDR3 is built from 16 residues.

This clonotype was found a few times. The gene calls are TRBV6-6 and TRBJ1-6; 7 nucleotides agree with TRBD1. V dropped 6 bases and J dropped 10; count of bases not matched to a gene: 3. The CDR3 contains 12 residues. CDR1 MNHNY and CDR2 SVGAGI come from the germline V gene (reference sequence). The CDR3 loop reads CASSQGGSPLHF. DNA of the CDR3: TGTGCCAGCAGCCAGGGGGGATCACCCCTCCACTTT.

This chain links TRBV9 with TRBJ2-7; 7 bases map to TRBD1. V lost 3 bases and J lost 6; bases outside the gene matches: 3. The CDR3 runs 12 residues. Germline values: CDR1 SGDLS, CDR2 YYNGEE. The CDR3 bases are TGTGCCAGCAGCGCACAGGGGAGCGAGCAGTACTTC. As protein: CASSAQGSEQYF.

This clonotype was counted only a few times. The V gene is TRBV25-1, the J gene TRBJ2-7; a weak D match, TRBD2 (6 bases). This CDR3 is built from 15 residues. Germline CDR1 MGHDK, CDR2 SYGVNS. Trimming pared 3 bases from V and 2 bases from J, leaving 14 bases between. The CDR3 nucleotides are TGTGCCAGCAGTGAGCCCGGGACTTTCCCCTACGAGCAGTACTTC. This gives the protein CASSEPGTFPYEQYF.

This clonotype was counted between two and nine times. The chain carries TRBV7-9 and TRBJ1-1; D is possibly TRBD1 (5 bases). CDR1 is SEHNR and CDR2 is FQNEAQ in the germline V gene (reference sequence). The V gene lost 5 bases and the J gene lost 4 bases, with 26 bases spanning the gap. The CDR3 is 18 residues long. Here the CDR3 reads CASSPTGGRIGATTEAFF. DNA for the CDR3: TGTGCCAGCAGCCCCACTGGTGGCAGGATAGGGGCGACCACTGAAGCTTTCTTT.

This clonotype appeared a few times. This sequence joins TRBV5-4 and TRBJ2-7; D is possibly TRBD1 or TRBD2 (5 bases each). This CDR3 region has 13 residues. Germline assignment: CDR1 SGHNT and CDR2 YYREEE (reference sequence). V shed 4 bases and J shed 5 bases, with 13 bases lying between them. The CDR3 sequence is CASSASGTDEQYF. The CDR3 DNA is TGTGCCAGCAGCGCGTCAGGGACCGACGAGCAGTACTTC.

The chain employs TRBV5-4 and TRBJ2-3; 11 bases line up with TRBD1. There are 15 residues in the CDR3. Losses at the gene ends were 4 bases for V and 4 bases for J; bases not matched to a gene: 5. CDR1 and CDR2 (germline): SGHNT, YYREEE (reference sequence). The CDR3 coding sequence is TGTGCCAGCAGCCATACGGGACAGGGGGCAGATACGCAGTATTTT. It specifies CASSHTGQGADTQYF.